This TCR beta chain was observed in a study of early T cells in non-severe SARS-CoV-2 infection. Molecules of cDNA were individually given unique molecular identifiers that were attached to them. TCRdb called the 5' RACE reads again in MiXCR, with one record for every CDR3 protein. The repertoire consists of some 36,000 distinct CDR3 sequences, with 6% to 7.5% occurring once and the leading ten covering approximately 26%. At least ten counts were recorded for this clonotype. The receptor comes from an adult who was a healthcare worker with PCR-confirmed SARS-CoV-2 infection or an uninfected control (not recorded which). Sequences were derived from whole blood, sampled at baseline.

This CDR3 reads CASSAGSEPTDTQYF. In DNA, the CDR3 is TGTGCCAGCAGCGCGGGGAGCGAACCCACAGATACGCAGTATTTT. This chain links TRBV9 with TRBJ2-3, with TRBD2 as a possible D gene (5 bases). Looked up from germline, CDR1 is SGDLS and CDR2 is YYNGEE. This CDR3 has 15 amino acids. The ends were cut back, 3 bases at V and 2 bases at J, with 13 bases in the middle. The whole variable domain, filled in from reference TRBV9 and TRBJ2-3, reads DSGVTQTPKHLITATGQRVTLRCSPRSGDLSVYWYQQSLDQGLQFLIQYYNGEERAKGNILERFSAQQFPDLHSELNLSSLELGDSALYFCASSAGSEPTDTQYFGPGTRLTVL.